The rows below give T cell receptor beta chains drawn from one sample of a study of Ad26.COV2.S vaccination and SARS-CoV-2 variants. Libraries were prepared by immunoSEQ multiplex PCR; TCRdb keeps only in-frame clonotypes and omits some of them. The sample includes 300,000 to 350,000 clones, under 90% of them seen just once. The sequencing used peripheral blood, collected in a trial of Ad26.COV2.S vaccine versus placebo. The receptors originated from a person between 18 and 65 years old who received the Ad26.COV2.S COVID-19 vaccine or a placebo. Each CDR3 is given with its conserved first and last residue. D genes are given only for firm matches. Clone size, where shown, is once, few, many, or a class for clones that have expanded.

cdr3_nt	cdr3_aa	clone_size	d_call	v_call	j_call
TGTGCCAGCAGCACCCCCCTGGGGGGGGATACGCAGACCCAGTACTTC	CASSTPLGGDTQTQYF	NA	TRBD2	TRBV7-2	TRBJ2-5
TGTGCCAGCAGCTTGGTGTTCGATACGCAGTATTTT	CASSLVFDTQYF	NA	NA	TRBV5-8	TRBJ2-3
TGTGCCACCAGTTCCCTCACAGGGGATATTGGGACAGATACGCAGTATTTT	CATSSLTGDIGTDTQYF	NA	TRBD1	TRBV24-1	TRBJ2-3
TGTGCCAGCAGCCAAGATGGTCAGGGGAACGAAAAACTGTTTTTT	CASSQDGQGNEKLFF	NA	NA	TRBV4-2	TRBJ1-4
TGTGCCAGCAGCTTAGGGGCAGGGCCCCAAGTACTCCACTTT	CASSLGAGPQVLHF	NA	NA	TRBV7-8	TRBJ1-6
TGTGCCAGCAGCGCAGGTGAAGCTTTCTTT	CASSAGEAFF	NA	NA	TRBV7-9	TRBJ1-1
TGTGCCAGCAGCTTCCAAGCGGGAGGGGGGGAGACCCAGTACTTC	CASSFQAGGGETQYF	NA	TRBD2	TRBV5-4	TRBJ2-5
TGTGCCACCAGCAGGGGGGACACGAATGGCTACACCTTC	CATSRGDTNGYTF	NA	NA	TRBV15	TRBJ1-2
TGTGCCAGTAGTATGTGGGGAAACCGGCAGGTGGAGGGAGCTTTCTTT	CASSMWGNRQVEGAFF	NA	NA	TRBV19	TRBJ1-1
TGTGCCAGCAGAGGGACAGGGGATTCCTACAATGAGCAGTTCTTC	CASRGTGDSYNEQFF	NA	TRBD1	TRBV11-3	TRBJ2-1
TGTGCCAGCAGCTTGGGGTCCGCGGGACTAATGTCCTCCGAGCAGTACTTC	CASSLGSAGLMSSEQYF	NA	TRBD2	TRBV7-6	TRBJ2-7
TGTGCCAGCAGCTCTGGACAGGGGCCCTACGAGCAGTACTTC	CASSSGQGPYEQYF	NA	TRBD1	TRBV5-5	TRBJ2-7
TGTGCCAGCTCACCAAAATCAGTGGCCAGCGGCTACACCTTC	CASSPKSVASGYTF	NA	NA	TRBV18	TRBJ1-2
TGTGCCAGCTCCCAATACAGGGGGCTTAGGGAAAAACTGTTTTTT	CASSQYRGLREKLFF	NA	TRBD1	TRBV18	TRBJ1-4
TGCGCCAGCAGCCAAGCTATCGGGAGTCCCTATGGCTACACCTTC	CASSQAIGSPYGYTF	once	NA	TRBV4-3	TRBJ1-2
TGTGCCAGCAGCTTCCGGACCAAAGCGGTTGCCCGGGATACGCAGTATTTT	CASSFRTKAVARDTQYF	NA	NA	TRBV13	TRBJ2-3
TGTGCCAGTAAACGAGGTGAAGCTTTCTTT	CASKRGEAFF	once	NA	TRBV19	TRBJ1-1
TGTGCCACCAGCAGAGAACCGAGCTATGGCTACACCTTC	CATSREPSYGYTF	NA	NA	TRBV15	TRBJ1-2
TGTGCCAGTAGTATTACTGGGAGCTCTAGTGAAGCTTTCTTT	CASSITGSSSEAFF	NA	NA	TRBV19	TRBJ1-1
TGTGCCAGCTCACCACAATTCGGCAGGGACTTAGATACGCAGTATTTT	CASSPQFGRDLDTQYF	once	NA	TRBV18	TRBJ2-3
TGCAGCGCCGACAGGGCGCAGGAGACCCAGTACTTC	CSADRAQETQYF	NA	TRBD1	TRBV29-1	TRBJ2-5
TGTGCCACCAGTGATTTGCGGGGGTTTTTTAACACCGGGGAGCTGTTTTTT	CATSDLRGFFNTGELFF	NA	NA	TRBV24-1	TRBJ2-2
TGTGCCAGCAGCGCACTGACAGGGCCCAATCAGCCCCAGCATTTT	CASSALTGPNQPQHF	once	TRBD1	TRBV7-8	TRBJ1-5
TGTGCCAGCAGCCCAGAGGGGAGGGGCACCTATAATTCACCCCTCCACTTT	CASSPEGRGTYNSPLHF	NA	NA	TRBV7-8	TRBJ1-6